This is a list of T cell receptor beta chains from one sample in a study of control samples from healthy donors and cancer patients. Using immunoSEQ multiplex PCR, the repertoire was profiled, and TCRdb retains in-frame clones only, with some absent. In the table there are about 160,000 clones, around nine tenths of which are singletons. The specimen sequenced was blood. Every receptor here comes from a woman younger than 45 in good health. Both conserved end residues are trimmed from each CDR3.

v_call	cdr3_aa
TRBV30	AWSVQPGRQETQY
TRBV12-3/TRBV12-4	ASSLGHVDEQY
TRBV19	ASSLRDTYEQY
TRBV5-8	ASSLRAGSNTGELF
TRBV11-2	ASSLVIGVEQY
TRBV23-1	ASSQSSGACSTDTQY
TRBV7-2	ASSPEVGENQPQH
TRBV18	ASSPPGPAANEQY
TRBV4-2	ASSQDLTDFQPQH
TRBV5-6	ASSPPDSKTLNTEAF
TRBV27	ASSFGQGVGKLF
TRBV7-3	ASSLRIPFKGYT
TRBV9	ASSVVMRSSEAF
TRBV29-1	SVRSNYGYT
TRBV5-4	ASSREGRDTEAF
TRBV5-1	ASSQLTSGSYNEQF
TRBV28	ASIPSRGRNTEAF
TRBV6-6	ASTGAGNLYGYT
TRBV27	ASTFSSGDSGANVLT
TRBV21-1	ASSKQREGFYEQY
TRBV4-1	ASSQASGGTEAF
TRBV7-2	ASSYQRTSASTDTQY